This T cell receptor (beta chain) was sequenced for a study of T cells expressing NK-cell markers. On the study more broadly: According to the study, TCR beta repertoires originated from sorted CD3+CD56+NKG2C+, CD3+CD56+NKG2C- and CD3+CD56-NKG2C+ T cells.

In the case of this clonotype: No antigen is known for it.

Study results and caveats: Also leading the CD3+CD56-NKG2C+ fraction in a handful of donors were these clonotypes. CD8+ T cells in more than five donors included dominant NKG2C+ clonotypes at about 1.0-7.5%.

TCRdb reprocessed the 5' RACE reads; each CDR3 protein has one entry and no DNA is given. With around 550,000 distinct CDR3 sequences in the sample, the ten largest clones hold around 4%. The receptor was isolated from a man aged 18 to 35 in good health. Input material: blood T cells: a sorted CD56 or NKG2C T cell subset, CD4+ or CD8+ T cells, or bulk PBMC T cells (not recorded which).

The CDR3 protein is CATSDTGLAGADTQYF. J is TRBJ2-3 and V is TRBV24-1; TCRdb outputs TRBD2, but without DNA this stays unchecked. CDR3 length equals 16 residues. Per the germline V gene, CDR1 is KGHDR and CDR2 is SFDVKD.